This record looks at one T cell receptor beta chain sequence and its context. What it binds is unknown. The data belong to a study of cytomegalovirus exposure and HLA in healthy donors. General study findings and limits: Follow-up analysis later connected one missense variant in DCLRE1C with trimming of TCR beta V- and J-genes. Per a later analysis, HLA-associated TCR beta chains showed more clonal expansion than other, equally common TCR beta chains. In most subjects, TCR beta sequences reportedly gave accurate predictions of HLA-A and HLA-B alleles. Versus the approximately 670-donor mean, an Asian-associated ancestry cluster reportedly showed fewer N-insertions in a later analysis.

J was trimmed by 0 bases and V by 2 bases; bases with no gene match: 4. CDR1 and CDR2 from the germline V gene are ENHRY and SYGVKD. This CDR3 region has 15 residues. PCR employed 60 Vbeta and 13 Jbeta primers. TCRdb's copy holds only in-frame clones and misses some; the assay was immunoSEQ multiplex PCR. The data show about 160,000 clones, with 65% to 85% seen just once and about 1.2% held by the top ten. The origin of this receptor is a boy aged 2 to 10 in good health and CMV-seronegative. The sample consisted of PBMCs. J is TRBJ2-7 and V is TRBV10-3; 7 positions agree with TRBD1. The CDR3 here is CAISEGQASSYEQYV. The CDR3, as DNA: TGTGCCATCAGTGAGGGACAGGCGAGCTCCTACGAGCAGTACGTC.